The 30 T cell receptor beta chains below were found in one sample sequenced in a study of shared T cell receptors in the human thymus. TCRdb keeps only in-frame clones here, not all; method: immunoSEQ multiplex PCR. This sample yields 550,000 to 800,000 clones, of which approximately 83% are seen a single time; over 0.008% belongs to the top ten. Separately, the same data were catalogued under a study of human thymus T cells.

The material sequenced was thymocytes. The receptor set was obtained from a girl in the first two years of life with a congenital heart defect.

The chain couples TRBV14 to TRBJ2-3; a weak D match, TRBD2 (6 bases). Trimming shortened V by 0 bases and J by 0 bases, and 22 bases separated the two germline ends. The germline V gene has CDR1 SGHDN and CDR2 FVKESK. This CDR3 contains 20 residues. The CDR3 DNA reads as TGTGCCAGCAGCCAAGATGCCCCGGAGGGTCTCCAAGCTAGCACAGATACGCAGTATTTT. It is translated as CASSQDAPEGLQASTDTQYF.

The gene calls are TRBV9 and TRBJ1-2; 7 bases match TRBD1. V was clipped by 0 bases and J by 4 bases; unmatched bases: 24. CDR3 length: 21 amino acids. Germline CDR1 and CDR2: SGDLS and YYNGEE. CDR3 protein: CASSVGSRGAVSRQGPYGYTF. CDR3 nucleotides: TGTGCCAGCAGCGTAGGGAGTCGGGGAGCCGTCTCGAGACAGGGCCCCTATGGCTACACCTTC. The variable domain in full, with the rest retrieved from reference TRBV9 and TRBJ1-2, is DSGVTQTPKHLITATGQRVTLRCSPRSGDLSVYWYQQSLDQGLQFLIQYYNGEERAKGNILERFSAQQFPDLHSELNLSSLELGDSALYFCASSVGSRGAVSRQGPYGYTFGSGTRLTVV.

This clone has a handful of counts. This sequence joins TRBV28 and TRBJ1-4; no reliable D call. The V end lost 6 bases, the J end lost 5 bases, and 10 bases lay between the germline ends. The CDR3 loop spans 13 amino acids. Germline V CDR1 and CDR2: MDHEN, SYDVKM. The CDR3 DNA reads TGTGCCAGCAGGGGGAGAGAAAATGAAAAACTGTTTTTT. This translates into CASRGRENEKLFF.

The V call is TRBV28, the J call TRBJ1-2; D gene unclear. V shed 9 bases and J shed 5 bases, with 13 bases lying between them. This CDR3 is built from 12 residues. Germline V gene sequence: CDR1 MDHEN, CDR2 SYDVKM. The CDR3 loop is CARWEGRYGYTF. For the CDR3, the DNA is TGTGCCAGGTGGGAGGGAAGGTATGGCTACACCTTC.

J is TRBJ1-1 and V is TRBV10-3, with 10 bases identical to TRBD1. This CDR3 region has 14 residues. Unmatched junction bases numbered 12, after V lost 6 bases and J lost 11 bases. The germline CDR1 and CDR2 sequences are ENHRY and SYGVKD. The CDR3 DNA follows: TGTGCCATCAGATCCCACCAGGGACAGGGGACGGCTTTCTTT. Its protein is CAIRSHQGQGTAFF.

V usage is TRBV6-5 and J usage is TRBJ1-2, with 8 bases identical to TRBD1. CDR1 and CDR2 from the germline V gene are MNHEY and SVGAGI. J was trimmed by 7 bases and V by 8 bases; bases with no gene match: 15. The CDR3 runs to 15 residues. CDR3 region: CASGDPIQGESGYTF. CDR3 nucleotide sequence: TGTGCCAGCGGGGACCCCATACAGGGGGAGAGTGGCTACACCTTC.

The V gene is TRBV4-2, the J gene TRBJ2-4; a weak D match, TRBD2 (5 bases). The CDR3 runs to 14 residues. V dropped 3 bases and J dropped 8 bases, with 14 bases sitting between them. CDR1 and CDR2 (germline): LGHNA, YNFKEQ. Here the CDR3 DNA reads TGTGCCAGCAGCCAGGTTTCGTGGGGAGACATTCAGTACTTC. This codes for CASSQVSWGDIQYF.

This chain joins TRBV5-6 and TRBJ2-7; 7 bases match TRBD1. V trimming: 4 bases; J trimming: 6 bases; junction bases outside the gene matches: 13. CDR1 and CDR2 from the germline V gene are SGHDT and YYEEEE. The CDR3 extends over 15 amino acids. The CDR3 spells CASSTYRGLWSEQYF. The CDR3 nucleotides read TGTGCCAGCAGCACCTACAGGGGCCTTTGGAGCGAGCAGTACTTC.

The table lists this clone with a count of one. The chain combines TRBV6-4 with TRBJ2-5, with TRBD1 matching 9 bases. V lost 6 bases and J lost 5; bases outside the gene matches: 10. CDR1 and CDR2 (germline): MRHNA, SNTAGT. This CDR3 has 15 residues. CDR3 nucleotide sequence: TGTGCCAGCAGCCAGACCGACGGACAGGGGGAGACCCAGTACTTC. It codes for CASSQTDGQGETQYF.

This clone was seen once. Other DNA sequences within the sample encode an identical CDR3. The rearrangement joins TRBV6-1 to TRBJ1-6, with unresolved D. CDR1 is MNHNS, CDR2 SASEGT, per germline. The CDR3 length is 15 residues. V dropped 3 bases and J dropped 7 bases, with 13 bases sitting between them. The chain's CDR3 is CASSEVTIANSPLHF. The CDR3 region has the DNA TGTGCCAGCAGTGAGGTTACTATTGCGAATTCACCCCTCCACTTT.

The chain carries TRBV2 and TRBJ1-2; 12 positions agree with TRBD1. This CDR3 has 17 residues. With V trimmed by 11 bases and J by 1 base, 14 bases remained unmatched. Germline-derived CDR1 and CDR2 are SNHLY and FYNNEI. For the CDR3, the DNA is TGTGCCGGAGGGTCCGGGGGACAGGGGGCCTTTAACTATGGCTACACCTTC. It yields the protein CAGGSGGQGAFNYGYTF.

The chain is built from TRBV19 and TRBJ1-1; a possible D gene is TRBD1 (5 bases). V lost 6 bases, J lost 1 base, and 24 bases lay in between. Germline CDR1 LNHDA, CDR2 SQIVND (reference sequence). The CDR3 is 18 amino acids. The CDR3 loop is CASRKGLAWTPGNTEAFF. In DNA, the CDR3 is TGTGCCAGTAGGAAAGGGTTGGCTTGGACACCTGGGAACACTGAAGCTTTCTTT. Supplemented by reference TRBV19 and TRBJ1-1, the full variable domain reads DGGITQSPKYLFRKEGQNVTLSCEQNLNHDAMYWYRQDPGQGLRLIYYSQIVNDFQKGDIAEGYSVSREKKESFPLTVTSAQKNPTAFYLCASRKGLAWTPGNTEAFFGQGTRLTVV.

The V gene is TRBV27, the J gene TRBJ2-3; TRBD2 aligns across 10 bases. V lost 6 bases, J lost 2 bases, and 8 bases stayed unmatched. Germline CDR1 MNHEY, CDR2 SMNVEV (reference sequence). The CDR3 has 16 amino acids. CDR3 in amino acids: CASSPTSGEFTDTQYF. CDR3 DNA: TGTGCCAGCAGCCCCACTAGCGGGGAGTTCACAGATACGCAGTATTTT.

The rearrangement links TRBV10-3 to TRBJ2-1; 15 positions agree with TRBD2. The CDR3 totals 16 residues. Trimming cost V 9 bases and J 1 base; bases outside gene matches: 4. The germline gives CDR1 ENHRY, CDR2 SYGVKD. This CDR3 reads CAIRGLAGGSYNEQFF. The DNA for the CDR3 is TGTGCCATAAGAGGACTAGCGGGGGGGTCCTACAATGAGCAGTTCTTC.

The chain employs TRBV5-4 and TRBJ2-4; TRBD2 is a possible D gene (7 bases). This CDR3 has 17 amino acids. V was cut by 3 bases and J by 0 bases, with 16 bases left in between. Germline-derived CDR1 and CDR2 are SGHNT and YYREEE (reference sequence). CDR3 sequence: CASSSKGGLLAKNIQYF. CDR3 nucleotides: TGTGCCAGCAGCTCCAAGGGGGGGCTACTAGCCAAAAACATTCAGTACTTC.

The chain combines TRBV19 with TRBJ2-7, with D unresolved. CDR3 size: 12 residues. V gave up 4 bases and J gave up 8 bases, with 12 bases separating them. CDR1 and CDR2 from the germline V gene are LNHDA and SQIVND (reference sequence). The CDR3 DNA follows: TGTGCCAGTAGTACACATGGTTTTCAGCAGTACTTC. This gives the protein CASSTHGFQQYF.

This chain links TRBV29-1 with TRBJ2-1; 7 nucleotides match TRBD2. There are 16 residues in the CDR3. The germline V gene has CDR1 SQVTM and CDR2 ANQGSEA. V was pared by 4 bases and J by 5 bases, with 14 bases of the junction left unmatched. The CDR3 DNA sequence: TGCAGCGTTGGGATCTGGGGCAGCGGGACTCACAATGAGCAGTTCTTC. Protein sequence: CSVGIWGSGTHNEQFF.

The chain carries TRBV15 and TRBJ1-3; D is undetermined. The length of the CDR3 is 15 residues. Germline V gives CDR1 LNHNV, CDR2 YYDKDF (reference sequence). V shed 0 bases and J shed 7 bases, with 13 bases lying between them. The CDR3 DNA follows: TGTGCCACCAGCAGAGATAACGCCGAGGATAACACCATATATTTT. Translated, it gives CATSRDNAEDNTIYF.

The chain employs TRBV6-6 and TRBJ1-5; possible D gene TRBD1, 5 bases. Germline values: CDR1 MNHNY, CDR2 SVGAGI (reference sequence). The CDR3 runs to 14 residues. Trimming removed 10 bases at V and 5 bases at J, with 18 bases between. CDR3 nucleotide sequence: TGTGCCACCCTCCGGGGGGGGGTCTATCAGCCCCAGCATTTT. Protein sequence: CATLRGGVYQPQHF.

The V and J genes are TRBV7-9 and TRBJ1-2, with 7 bases aligning to TRBD1. Germline CDR1 reads SEHNR; CDR2 reads FQNEAQ (reference sequence). The CDR3 consists of 18 residues. V lost 4 bases and J lost 0; bases outside the gene matches: 14. This CDR3 reads CASSSKSIQGRANYGYTF. CDR3 coding DNA: TGTGCCAGCAGCTCCAAGTCAATACAGGGGCGAGCTAACTATGGCTACACCTTC.

The genes are TRBV18 and TRBJ1-2; D not resolved. V was cut by 5 bases and J by 3 bases, with 7 bases left in between. The CDR3 consists of 12 residues. Germline values: CDR1 KGHSH, CDR2 LQKENI. The CDR3 bases are TGTGCCAGCTCAGGCAGTGACTATGGCTACACCTTC. This gives the protein CASSGSDYGYTF.

The chain is built from TRBV27 and TRBJ1-2; no definite D call. Per germline, CDR1 MNHEY and CDR2 SMNVEV (reference sequence). V lost 0 bases and J lost 3, with 5 bases in between. This CDR3 is built from 13 residues. CDR3 in amino acids: CASSLSSHYGYTF. CDR3 nucleotide sequence: TGTGCCAGCAGTTTATCGAGCCACTATGGCTACACCTTC.

V and J are TRBV5-4 and TRBJ1-2; 8 bases are a match to TRBD1. Per the germline V gene, CDR1 is SGHNT and CDR2 is YYREEE (reference sequence). CDR3 length equals 15 residues. Trimming cost V 2 bases and J 4 bases; bases outside gene matches: 7. The DNA for the CDR3 is TGTGCCAGCAGCTTTAAGGACAGGGCCGTCTATGGCTACACCTTC. As protein: CASSFKDRAVYGYTF.

J is TRBJ1-2 and V is TRBV15, with D perhaps matching TRBD1 (6 bases). The CDR3 contains 13 residues. CDR1 and CDR2 (germline): LNHNV, YYDKDF (reference sequence). V was cut by 8 bases and J by 8 bases, with 18 bases left in between. The CDR3 region is CATRLNTGTGYTF. The CDR3 DNA sequence: TGTGCCACCCGGCTCAATACAGGGACGGGCTACACCTTC.

This sequence joins TRBV5-1 and TRBJ2-7; D ambiguous. The CDR3 extends over 16 amino acids. V was pared by 0 bases and J by 0 bases, with 13 bases between. Per germline, CDR1 SGHRS and CDR2 YFSETQ. CDR3 nucleotides: TGCGCCAGCAGCTTGGCAGGCAGGCGCTGCTCCTACGAGCAGTACTTC. Translated, it gives CASSLAGRRCSYEQYF.

CDR3 bases: TGTGCCAGCAGGTTGCTACCGGGACACCCCAAACATGGCTACACCTTC. It is translated as CASRLLPGHPKHGYTF. The rearrangement uses TRBV28 and TRBJ1-2; D might be TRBD1 (6 bases). Per the germline V gene, CDR1 is MDHEN and CDR2 is SYDVKM. CDR3 length equals 16 residues. V lost 6 bases, J lost 6 bases, and 23 bases lay in between.

J is TRBJ1-1 and V is TRBV12-5, with 9 bases matching TRBD1. After removal of 2 bases from V and 1 base from J, the junction contained 5 bases not matched to a gene. Germline V CDR1 and CDR2: LGHNT, FRNRAP. The CDR3 is 16 residues long. CDR3 bases: TGTGCTAGTGGTTTGCTAAGGGACAGGGAGAACACTGAAGCTTTCTTT. It is translated as CASGLLRDRENTEAFF.

This clone is a singleton in its sample. CDR3 in amino acids: CASSLDPSQGGRDGYTF. CDR3 coding DNA: TGCGCCAGCAGCTTGGATCCCTCGCAGGGGGGAAGAGATGGCTACACCTTC. The chain employs TRBV5-1 and TRBJ1-2; 7 bases are a match to TRBD1. V shed 0 bases, J shed 6 bases, and the junction held 14 bases outside the gene matches. Germline loops: CDR1 SGHRS, CDR2 YFSETQ. The CDR3 is 17 residues long.

V usage is TRBV7-2 and J usage is TRBJ2-7; D is possibly TRBD2 (5 bases). The germline V gene encodes CDR1 SGHTA and CDR2 FQGNSA. V was cut by 4 bases and J by 6 bases, with 10 bases left in between. The CDR3 is 12 residues long. CDR3 DNA sequence: TGTGCCAGCAGCTCCCCGGGAATCGAGCAGTACTTC. Its translation is CASSSPGIEQYF.

The chain uses TRBV11-2 and TRBJ1-4; D unclear. The V end lost 3 bases, the J end lost 6 bases, and 14 bases lay between the germline ends. The CDR3 is 15 residues long. Germline V gives CDR1 SGHAT, CDR2 FQNNGV. CDR3 region: CASSLVIGLDEKLFF. In DNA form, the CDR3 reads TGTGCCAGCAGCTTGGTCATCGGACTGGATGAAAAACTGTTTTTT.